A single sample is the source of the 10 T cell receptor beta chains below, sequenced in a study of cytomegalovirus exposure and HLA in healthy donors. Sequencing was performed with immunoSEQ multiplex PCR; in TCRdb, only in-frame clones are kept and a portion is missing. The data hold approximately 280,000 clones, with roughly 90% observed a single time. The sequencing sample was made of PBMCs. All receptors derive from a woman between 18 and 29 years old in good health and CMV-seronegative.

Only one count was recorded for this clone. In the same sample, other DNA sequences code for this CDR3. The V gene is TRBV5-1, the J gene TRBJ2-5; D possibly corresponds to TRBD2 (5 bases). The CDR3 is 13 residues long. V was cut by 0 bases and J by 4 bases, with 7 bases left in between. Looked up from germline, CDR1 is SGHRS and CDR2 is YFSETQ. This CDR3 is CASSLGLAETQYF. CDR3 in DNA: TGCGCCAGCAGCTTGGGTCTAGCAGAGACCCAGTACTTC.

The chain combines TRBV18 with TRBJ2-1; 11 nucleotides align to TRBD2. Germline loops: CDR1 KGHSH, CDR2 LQKENI. V trimming: 5 bases; J trimming: 7 bases; junction bases outside the gene matches: 10. The CDR3 covers 16 residues. The DNA of the CDR3 is TGTGCCAGCTCAACCGGGACTAGCGGCATCCGGAATGAGCAGTTCTTC. It codes for CASSTGTSGIRNEQFF.

The chain joins TRBV19 to TRBJ2-7, with D perhaps TRBD1 (5 bases). This CDR3 is built from 14 residues. Trimming took off 4 bases at V and 0 bases at J, with 10 bases between the two ends. CDR1 LNHDA and CDR2 SQIVND come from the germline V gene (reference sequence). The CDR3 DNA sequence: TGTGCCAGTAGTAGCCAGGGATTCTCCTACGAGCAGTACTTC. The encoded protein is CASSSQGFSYEQYF.

This chain links TRBV5-1 with TRBJ2-1; D perhaps matches TRBD2 (5 bases). V dropped 0 bases and J dropped 5 bases, with 15 bases sitting between them. Germline lookup yields CDR1 SGHRS and CDR2 YFSETQ. CDR3 length: 16 residues. CDR3 coding DNA: TGCGCCAGCAGCTTGGGGTTTAGGACTGGAAACAATGAGCAGTTCTTC. Its protein is CASSLGFRTGNNEQFF.

The rearrangement joins TRBV6-5 to TRBJ1-1; weak D call: TRBD1 (5 bases). Trimming took off 7 bases at V and 7 bases at J, with 10 bases between the two ends. This CDR3 region has 11 residues. Germline V CDR1 and CDR2: MNHEY, SVGAGI. CDR3 protein: CASTRGGEAFF. DNA for the CDR3: TGTGCCAGCACCCGGGGGGGTGAAGCTTTCTTT.

The rearrangement joins TRBV2 to TRBJ2-6, with a weak D call TRBD2 (7 bases). The V end lost 2 bases, the J end lost 4 bases, and 24 bases lay between the germline ends. The CDR3 covers 20 residues. Germline V gene sequence: CDR1 SNHLY, CDR2 FYNNEI. Written as DNA, the CDR3 is TGTGCCAGCAGTGAAAGCAGGGGAGGCCTAGCGGCCTTCGGGGCCAACGTCCTGACTTTC. Amino acids: CASSESRGGLAAFGANVLTF.

CDR3 nucleotide sequence: TGCGCCAGCAGCTTGGTAACTTCTGGGGCCAACGTCCTGACTTTC. Its translation is CASSLVTSGANVLTF. The chain employs TRBV5-1 and TRBJ2-6; D call uncertain. This CDR3 spans 15 amino acids. Germline V CDR1 and CDR2: SGHRS, YFSETQ. V was trimmed by 0 bases and J by 1 base, leaving 5 bases between them. Combining the CDR3 with reference TRBV5-1 and TRBJ2-6 gives the whole variable domain KAGVTQTPRYLIKTRGQQVTLSCSPISGHRSVSWYQQTPGQGLQFLFEYFSETQRNKGNFPGRFSGRQFSNSRSEMNVSTLELGDSALYLCASSLVTSGANVLTFGAGSRLTVL.

This rearrangement joins TRBV7-3 to TRBJ2-1, with 10 bases matching TRBD2. V gave up 4 bases and J gave up 7 bases; unmatched junction bases: 7. Looked up from germline, CDR1 is SGHTA and CDR2 is FQGTGA. The CDR3 runs to 15 residues. This CDR3 is CASSSGLAPSNEQFF. CDR3 nucleotide sequence: TGTGCCAGCAGCTCGGGACTAGCGCCCTCGAATGAGCAGTTCTTC.

This clone was recorded only once. The junction departs from germline at one end; a sequencing error may be responsible. The V call is TRBV28, the J call TRBJ2-3; TRBD2 aligns across 8 bases. Germline lookup yields CDR1 MDHEN and CDR2 SYDVKM. The CDR3 spans 13 residues. CDR3 DNA sequence: TGTGCCAGCAGTTTTAATGTACGGGAGGGCCTGAATTTT. Translating it yields CASSFNVREGLNF. Full variable domain (missing parts from reference TRBV28 and TRBJ2-3): DVKVTQSSRYLVKRTGEKVFLECVQDMDHENMFWYRQDPGLGLRLIYFSYDVKMKEKGDIPEGYSVSREKKERFSLILESASTNQTSMYLCASSFNVREGLNFGPGTRLTVL.

This clone has just a few counts. The chain employs TRBV5-1 and TRBJ1-5; weak D call: TRBD1 (5 bases). The CDR3 spans 14 residues. Germline V gene sequence: CDR1 SGHRS, CDR2 YFSETQ. V dropped 3 bases and J dropped 4 bases, with 11 bases sitting between them. CDR3 residues: CASSSGQANQPQHF. CDR3 DNA sequence: TGCGCCAGCAGCTCCGGACAAGCAAATCAGCCCCAGCATTTT. The whole variable domain, remainder taken from reference TRBV5-1 and TRBJ1-5, is KAGVTQTPRYLIKTRGQQVTLSCSPISGHRSVSWYQQTPGQGLQFLFEYFSETQRNKGNFPGRFSGRQFSNSRSEMNVSTLELGDSALYLCASSSGQANQPQHFGDGTRLSIL.